A selection of T cell receptor beta chains follows, all from one sample in a study of graft-versus-host responses after intestinal transplantation. Sequencing used immunoSEQ multiplex PCR; TCRdb keeps in-frame clones, though not all of them. The table shows 25,000 to 30,000 clones, with approximately 80% occurring only once. This material consisted of ileum tissue, taken 98 days after intestinal transplantation. These receptors all stem from a human patient who received an intestinal transplant, so some T cells may come from the graft donor. CDR3s include the opening cysteine and the closing phenylalanine or tryptophan.

TRBV27	CASSLGQGASYGYTF
TRBV6-5	CASSYGLAHLEDTQYF
TRBV15	CATSRDAGNTGELFF
TRBV6-1	CASRGDGYTF
TRBV6-6	CASSYRGSPLHF
TRBV7-8	CASSEIGGVRETQYF
TRBV19	CASSTLSGYGYTF
TRBV5-6	CASSLGFVVNTEAFF
TRBV7-8	CASSLEDGSNQPQHF
TRBV27	CASSSYRRSPIPGANVLTF
TRBV2	CASSAGGGPATYEQYF
TRBV28	CASINAVGKSGANVLTF
TRBV7-9	CASSFLAGATDTQYF
TRBV15	CATSRVLLGYEQYF
TRBV30	CAWSRGLGETQYF
TRBV7-3	CASSNDSGGANEQYF
TRBV7-6	CASSQSWGTGNQPQHF
TRBV7-6	CASSRSSGTGNTIYF
TRBV7-3	CASSLPGLEDTQYF
TRBV2	CASSGGWGNPGELFF
TRBV25-1	CASGYESSEAFF
TRBV30	CAWSGGELYEKLFF
TRBV7-2	CASSLTPAKATDGYTF
TRBV4-2	CASSQDWPGTDTQYF
TRBV5-6	CASSTFTESREKLFF
TRBV28	CASSSGTQLTGELFF
TRBV5-1	CASSPIRGNTEAFF
TRBV6-6	CASSPPAEGEAFF
TRBV30	CAVHAGGERKTQYF
TRBV27	CASSQLAGIYNEQFF
TRBV30	CAWGGGSDLSGNTIYF
TRBV10-2	CASSKRDRQTNYGYTF
TRBV11-2	CASSPPDYQETQYF
TRBV27	CASSFRDSNQPQHF
TRBV28	CASSNKQGYSYNEQFF
TRBV9	CASSVEAGEKTQYF
TRBV7-6	CASSLDRSTGGADEKLFF
TRBV7-5	CARSSIAINEQFF
TRBV19	CASSRRPQETQYF
TRBV19	CASSIRGQGSGYTF
TRBV5-4	CASSLATEEQYF
TRBV10-3	CAIRGPGGEQYF
TRBV7-3	CASSLGGTDTQYF
TRBV7-8	CASSLVLVTGELFF
TRBV6-6	CASSLSGGNEKLFF
TRBV18	CASSPQGLLDYGYTF
TRBV29-1	CSVEEGYGTEAFF
TRBV9	CASSTEGGPGGYGYTF